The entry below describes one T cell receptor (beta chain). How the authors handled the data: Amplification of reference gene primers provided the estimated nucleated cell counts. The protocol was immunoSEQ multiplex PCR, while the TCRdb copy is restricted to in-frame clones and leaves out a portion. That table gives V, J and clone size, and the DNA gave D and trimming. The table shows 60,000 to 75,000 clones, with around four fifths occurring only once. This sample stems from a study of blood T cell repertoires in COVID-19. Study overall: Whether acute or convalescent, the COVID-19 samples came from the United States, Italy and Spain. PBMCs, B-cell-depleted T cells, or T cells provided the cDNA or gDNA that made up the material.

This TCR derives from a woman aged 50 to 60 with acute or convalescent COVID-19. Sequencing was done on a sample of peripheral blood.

The CDR3 nucleotides read TGTGCCAGCAGCTGGACTAAACAAGAGACCCAGTACTTC. This sequence encodes CASSWTKQETQYF. The chain combines TRBV19 with TRBJ2-5, with D possibly TRBD2 on 6 matching bases. Trimming shortened V by 9 bases and J by 2 bases, and 13 bases separated the two germline ends. Germline V gene sequence: CDR1 LNHDA, CDR2 SQIVND (reference sequence). The CDR3 has 13 amino acids.